The clone carrying this T cell receptor beta chain is a singleton in its sample. Its antigen remains unknown. From germline, CDR1 is SGDLS and CDR2 YYNGEE. V was clipped by 0 bases and J by 0 bases, with 9 bases between them. CDR3 length: 15 residues. PCR employed 60 Vbeta and 13 Jbeta primers. Method: immunoSEQ multiplex PCR; TCRdb's copy keeps in-frame clones and lacks some. This table holds more than 150,000 clones, roughly four fifths found once. The source of the sample is a study of cytomegalovirus exposure and HLA in healthy donors. General study results and limits: One variant, a missense change in DCLRE1C, was linked in a later analysis to TCR beta V- and J-gene trimming. It was approximately 150 TCR beta chains that were listed as cytomegalovirus-associated. Looking again later, the authors saw that most CMV-associated TCR beta chains seemed HLA-restricted. Information on immune exposure was restricted to one variable (CMV serostatus).

The rearrangement joins TRBV9 to TRBJ1-1, with no clear D. This sequence originates from a woman aged 18-29 years in good health and CMV-seropositive. Sequenced input: PBMCs. The CDR3 DNA sequence: TGTGCCAGCAGCGTAGGAGGTCTAATGAACACTGAAGCTTTCTTT. Protein: CASSVGGLMNTEAFF.